The rows below give T cell receptor beta chains drawn from one sample of a study of T cell changes during pregnancy in multiple sclerosis. Repertoires were generated with immunoSEQ multiplex PCR, while TCRdb's copy carries only in-frame clones and drops some. The sample has roughly 75,000 clones, approximately 94% seen once; the top ten hold 2% to 3%. The sequences come from peripheral blood, collected after pregnancy. The source of these receptors is a female donor in good health, enrolled as a control in a pregnancy study. The CDR3 runs from the conserved cysteine through the conserved F or W. Each record gives: J gene, V gene, clone size, D gene, CDR3 protein, CDR3 DNA. The D gene is left open where the match is weak. Clone sizes are given selectively: once, few, many, or a class where the clone is expanded.

J gene: TRBJ2-5; V gene: TRBV18; clone size: few; D gene: NA; CDR3 protein: CASSPPSGLETQYF; CDR3 DNA: TGTGCCAGCTCACCACCGTCAGGGTTAGAGACCCAGTACTTC
J gene: TRBJ1-4; V gene: TRBV7-9; clone size: NA; D gene: TRBD1; CDR3 protein: CASSGSSGQVSTNEKLFF; CDR3 DNA: TGTGCCAGCAGCGGGTCGTCGGGACAGGTATCAACTAATGAAAAACTGTTTTTT
J gene: TRBJ1-2; V gene: TRBV25-1; clone size: NA; D gene: NA; CDR3 protein: CASSEYGGSGYTF; CDR3 DNA: TGTGCCAGCAGTGAATATGGGGGGTCGGGCTACACCTTC
J gene: TRBJ2-1; V gene: TRBV7-2; clone size: NA; D gene: TRBD2; CDR3 protein: CASSLVAGGGNEQFF; CDR3 DNA: TGTGCCAGCAGCTTAGTAGCGGGAGGGGGCAATGAGCAGTTCTTC
J gene: TRBJ2-3; V gene: TRBV11-3; clone size: once; D gene: TRBD2; CDR3 protein: CASSLGERLGLAGTDTQYF; CDR3 DNA: TGTGCCAGCAGCTTAGGGGAACGTCTGGGACTAGCCGGCACAGATACGCAGTATTTT
J gene: TRBJ2-1; V gene: TRBV7-2; clone size: NA; D gene: TRBD2; CDR3 protein: CASSLTLAGSYNEQFF; CDR3 DNA: TGTGCCAGCAGCTTAACACTAGCGGGGTCCTACAATGAGCAGTTCTTC
J gene: TRBJ2-3; V gene: TRBV6-5; clone size: NA; D gene: NA; CDR3 protein: CASTQDFYTQYF; CDR3 DNA: TGTGCCAGCACCCAGGACTTTTATACGCAGTATTTT
J gene: TRBJ2-4; V gene: TRBV5-3; clone size: NA; D gene: NA; CDR3 protein: CARSFAGGPPPSGKNIQYF; CDR3 DNA: TGTGCCAGAAGCTTCGCCGGGGGGCCCCCCCCCTCAGGCAAAAACATTCAGTACTTC
J gene: TRBJ2-1; V gene: TRBV7-3; clone size: NA; D gene: NA; CDR3 protein: CASSLTYSYNEQFF; CDR3 DNA: TGTGCCAGCAGCTTAACGTACAGCTACAATGAGCAGTTCTTC
J gene: TRBJ2-3; V gene: TRBV19; clone size: NA; D gene: NA; CDR3 protein: CASSIVAGDTQYF; CDR3 DNA: TGTGCCAGTAGTATAGTTGCGGGGGATACGCAGTATTTT
J gene: TRBJ1-1; V gene: TRBV1; clone size: NA; D gene: NA; CDR3 protein: CTSSRTKIRGVGTEAFF; CDR3 DNA: TGCACCAGCAGCCGAACAAAGATCAGGGGGGTCGGCACTGAAGCTTTCTTT
J gene: TRBJ2-1; V gene: TRBV11-2; clone size: once; D gene: TRBD1; CDR3 protein: CASSSGQGKSGEQFF; CDR3 DNA: TGTGCCAGCAGCTCGGGACAGGGGAAGAGCGGCGAGCAGTTCTTC
J gene: TRBJ1-1; V gene: TRBV28; clone size: NA; D gene: TRBD1; CDR3 protein: CASSFRTGIEAFF; CDR3 DNA: TGTGCCAGCAGTTTTAGGACAGGGATTGAAGCTTTCTTT
J gene: TRBJ1-5; V gene: TRBV7-8; clone size: NA; D gene: TRBD1; CDR3 protein: CASSLTGGINQPQHF; CDR3 DNA: TGTGCCAGCAGCTTAACAGGGGGGATCAATCAGCCCCAGCATTTT
J gene: TRBJ1-6; V gene: TRBV5-1; clone size: NA; D gene: TRBD1; CDR3 protein: CASSPGQGASPLHF; CDR3 DNA: TGCGCCAGCAGCCCGGGACAGGGGGCTTCACCCCTCCACTTT
J gene: TRBJ2-7; V gene: TRBV25-1; clone size: NA; D gene: NA; CDR3 protein: CASSDLAQRRYEQYF; CDR3 DNA: TGTGCCAGCAGTGATTTAGCCCAGAGGAGATACGAGCAGTACTTC
J gene: TRBJ1-1; V gene: TRBV7-2; clone size: NA; D gene: NA; CDR3 protein: CASSLSQGTEAFF; CDR3 DNA: TGTGCCAGCAGCTTAAGTCAGGGGACTGAAGCTTTCTTT
J gene: TRBJ2-7; V gene: TRBV19; clone size: NA; D gene: NA; CDR3 protein: CASSIVMGPYEQYF; CDR3 DNA: TGTGCCAGTAGTATAGTTATGGGCCCCTACGAGCAGTACTTC
J gene: TRBJ2-7; V gene: TRBV5-6; clone size: NA; D gene: TRBD2; CDR3 protein: CASSFPYATSGEYEQYF; CDR3 DNA: TGTGCCAGCAGCTTTCCCTACGCGACTAGCGGGGAATACGAGCAGTACTTC
J gene: TRBJ1-5; V gene: TRBV7-2; clone size: NA; D gene: TRBD1; CDR3 protein: CASSFVAGGYQPQHF; CDR3 DNA: TGTGCCAGCAGCTTTGTCGCAGGGGGGTATCAGCCCCAGCATTTT
J gene: TRBJ1-1; V gene: TRBV29-1; clone size: NA; D gene: TRBD1; CDR3 protein: CSVAGTGLSSTEAFF; CDR3 DNA: TGCAGCGTGGCCGGGACAGGGCTCAGTAGTACTGAAGCTTTCTTT
J gene: TRBJ2-7; V gene: TRBV10-1; clone size: NA; D gene: TRBD2; CDR3 protein: CASNSPAGGSYEQYF; CDR3 DNA: TGCGCCAGCAACAGCCCCGCGGGAGGGTCCTACGAGCAGTACTTC
J gene: TRBJ2-1; V gene: TRBV28; clone size: NA; D gene: NA; CDR3 protein: CASTRFRGKFF; CDR3 DNA: TGTGCCAGCACCCGATTTAGAGGGAAATTCTTC
J gene: TRBJ2-5; V gene: TRBV7-2; clone size: NA; D gene: NA; CDR3 protein: CASSLRRGVETQYF; CDR3 DNA: TGTGCCAGCAGCTTAAGAAGGGGTGTAGAGACCCAGTACTTC
J gene: TRBJ1-5; V gene: TRBV18; clone size: NA; D gene: NA; CDR3 protein: CASSPTATHQPQHF; CDR3 DNA: TGTGCCAGCTCACCAACAGCAACGCATCAGCCCCAGCATTTT
J gene: TRBJ1-5; V gene: TRBV19; clone size: NA; D gene: NA; CDR3 protein: CASSPLGGNQPQHF; CDR3 DNA: TGTGCCAGTAGTCCACTAGGTGGCAATCAGCCCCAGCATTTT
J gene: TRBJ2-7; V gene: TRBV11-2; clone size: NA; D gene: TRBD1; CDR3 protein: CASSPTWTGAYEQYF; CDR3 DNA: TGTGCCAGCAGCCCTACCTGGACAGGGGCCTACGAGCAGTACTTC
J gene: TRBJ2-5; V gene: TRBV6-1; clone size: once; D gene: TRBD2; CDR3 protein: CASREWASGAQETQYF; CDR3 DNA: TGTGCCAGCAGGGAATGGGCTAGCGGGGCCCAAGAGACCCAGTACTTC
J gene: TRBJ2-7; V gene: TRBV7-3; clone size: NA; D gene: NA; CDR3 protein: CASSLEGAEIYEQYF; CDR3 DNA: TGTGCCAGCAGCTTAGAAGGGGCGGAAATCTACGAGCAGTACTTC
J gene: TRBJ2-1; V gene: TRBV2; clone size: NA; D gene: NA; CDR3 protein: CASSPTRTPAGKQFF; CDR3 DNA: TGTGCCAGCAGTCCAACCAGGACACCCGCGGGGAAGCAGTTCTTC
J gene: TRBJ1-6; V gene: TRBV19; clone size: NA; D gene: NA; CDR3 protein: CASSPLTAGALHF; CDR3 DNA: TGTGCCAGTAGTCCCTTGACAGCAGGGGCCCTCCACTTT
J gene: TRBJ1-1; V gene: TRBV6-5; clone size: NA; D gene: TRBD1; CDR3 protein: CASWQGQLNTEAFF; CDR3 DNA: TGTGCCAGCTGGCAGGGACAGTTAAACACTGAAGCTTTCTTT
J gene: TRBJ2-1; V gene: TRBV11-2; clone size: NA; D gene: NA; CDR3 protein: CASSFDSSYNEQFF; CDR3 DNA: TGTGCCAGCAGCTTTGACAGCTCCTACAATGAGCAGTTCTTC
J gene: TRBJ2-2; V gene: TRBV5-4; clone size: once; D gene: TRBD2; CDR3 protein: CASSPGLAGITGELFF; CDR3 DNA: TGTGCCAGCAGCCCGGGACTAGCGGGGATCACCGGGGAGCTGTTTTTT
J gene: TRBJ1-5; V gene: TRBV6-5; clone size: NA; D gene: NA; CDR3 protein: CASSRVADQPQHF; CDR3 DNA: TGTGCCAGCAGTCGGGTTGCCGACCAGCCCCAGCATTTT
J gene: TRBJ1-3; V gene: TRBV11-2; clone size: NA; D gene: NA; CDR3 protein: CASSFGQSSGNTIYF; CDR3 DNA: TGTGCCAGCAGCTTCGGACAGAGCTCTGGAAACACCATATATTTT